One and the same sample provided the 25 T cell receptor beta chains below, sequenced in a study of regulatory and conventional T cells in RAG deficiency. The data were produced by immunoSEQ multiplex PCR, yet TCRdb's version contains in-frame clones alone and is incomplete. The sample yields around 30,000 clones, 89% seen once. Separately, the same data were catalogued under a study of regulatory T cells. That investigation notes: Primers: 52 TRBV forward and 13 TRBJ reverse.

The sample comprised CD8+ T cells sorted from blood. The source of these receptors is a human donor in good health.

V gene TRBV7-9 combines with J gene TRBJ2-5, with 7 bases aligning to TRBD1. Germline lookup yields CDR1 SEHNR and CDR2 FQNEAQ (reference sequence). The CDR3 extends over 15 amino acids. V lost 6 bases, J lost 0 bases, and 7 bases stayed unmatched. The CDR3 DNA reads TGTGCCAGCAGACCCATGACAGGGAACCAAGAGACCCAGTACTTC. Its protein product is CASRPMTGNQETQYF.

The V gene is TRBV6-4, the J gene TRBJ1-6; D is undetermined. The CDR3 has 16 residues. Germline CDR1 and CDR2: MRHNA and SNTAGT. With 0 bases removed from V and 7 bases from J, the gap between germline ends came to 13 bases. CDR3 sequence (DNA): TGTGCCAGCAGTGACTCTGAGGACGTAGCAAATTCACCCCTCCACTTT. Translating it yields CASSDSEDVANSPLHF.

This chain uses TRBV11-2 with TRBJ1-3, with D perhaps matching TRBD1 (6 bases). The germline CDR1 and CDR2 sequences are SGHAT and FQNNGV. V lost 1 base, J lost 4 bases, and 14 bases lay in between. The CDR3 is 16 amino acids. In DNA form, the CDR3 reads TGTGCCAGCAGCTTAGTGAGGGGGGCCGTCGGAAACACCATATATTTT. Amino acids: CASSLVRGAVGNTIYF.

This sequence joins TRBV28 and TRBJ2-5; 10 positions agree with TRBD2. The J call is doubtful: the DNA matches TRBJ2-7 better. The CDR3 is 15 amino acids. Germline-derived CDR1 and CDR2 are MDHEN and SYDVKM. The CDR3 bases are TGTGCCAGCAGTTTCAGAACTAGCGGGACCGACGAGCAGTACTTC. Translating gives CASSFRTSGTDEQYF.

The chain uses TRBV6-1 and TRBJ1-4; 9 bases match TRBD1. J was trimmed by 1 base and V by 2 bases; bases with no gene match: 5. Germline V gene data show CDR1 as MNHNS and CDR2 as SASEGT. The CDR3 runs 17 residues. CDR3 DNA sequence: TGTGCCAGCAGTGAACCGGGGGACAGGGTAACTAATGAAAAACTGTTTTTT. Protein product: CASSEPGDRVTNEKLFF.

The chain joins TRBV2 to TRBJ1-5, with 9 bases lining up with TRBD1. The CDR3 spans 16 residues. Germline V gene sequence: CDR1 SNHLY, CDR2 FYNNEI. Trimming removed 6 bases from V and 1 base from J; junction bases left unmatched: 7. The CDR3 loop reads CASRVTGGTSNQPQHF. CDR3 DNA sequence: TGTGCCAGCAGGGTAACAGGGGGCACGAGCAATCAGCCCCAGCATTTT. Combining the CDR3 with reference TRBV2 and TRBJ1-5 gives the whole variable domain EPEVTQTPSHQVTQMGQEVILRCVPISNHLYFYWYRQILGQKVEFLVSFYNNEISEKSEIFDDQFSVERPDGSNFTLKIRSTKLEDSAMYFCASRVTGGTSNQPQHFGDGTRLSIL.

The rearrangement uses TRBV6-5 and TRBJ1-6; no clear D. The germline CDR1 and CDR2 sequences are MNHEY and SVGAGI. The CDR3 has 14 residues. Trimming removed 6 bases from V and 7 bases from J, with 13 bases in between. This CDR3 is CASSRGGRNSPLHF. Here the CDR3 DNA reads TGTGCCAGCAGCCGTGGCGGTCGGAATTCACCCCTCCACTTT.

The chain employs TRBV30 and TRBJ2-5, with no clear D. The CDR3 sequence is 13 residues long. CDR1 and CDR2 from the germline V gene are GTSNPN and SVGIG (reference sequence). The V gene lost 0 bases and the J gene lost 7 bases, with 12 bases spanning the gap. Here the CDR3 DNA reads TGTGCCTGGAGTGTTGTCAGCCCAGGGACCCAGTACTTC. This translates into CAWSVVSPGTQYF. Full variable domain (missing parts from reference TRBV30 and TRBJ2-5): SQTIHQWPATLVQPVGSPLSLECTVEGTSNPNLYWYRQAAGRGLQLLFYSVGIGQISSEVPQNLSASRPQDRQFILSSKKLLLSDSGFYLCAWSVVSPGTQYFGPGTRLLVL.

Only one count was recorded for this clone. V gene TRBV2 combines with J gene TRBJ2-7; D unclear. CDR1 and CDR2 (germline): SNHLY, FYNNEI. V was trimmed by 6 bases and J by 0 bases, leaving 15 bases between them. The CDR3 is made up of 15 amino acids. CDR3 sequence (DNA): TGTGCCAGCAGGATAGGACCGAATAGCTCCTACGAGCAGTACTTC. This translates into CASRIGPNSSYEQYF. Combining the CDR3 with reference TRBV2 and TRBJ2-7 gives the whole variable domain EPEVTQTPSHQVTQMGQEVILRCVPISNHLYFYWYRQILGQKVEFLVSFYNNEISEKSEIFDDQFSVERPDGSNFTLKIRSTKLEDSAMYFCASRIGPNSSYEQYFGPGTRLTVT.

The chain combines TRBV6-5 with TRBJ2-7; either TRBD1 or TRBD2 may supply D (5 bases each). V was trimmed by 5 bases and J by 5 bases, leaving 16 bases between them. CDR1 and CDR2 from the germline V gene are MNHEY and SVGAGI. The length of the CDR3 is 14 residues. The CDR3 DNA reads TGTGCCAGCAGTACCGACGTCAGGGACCACGAGCAGTACTTC. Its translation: CASSTDVRDHEQYF.

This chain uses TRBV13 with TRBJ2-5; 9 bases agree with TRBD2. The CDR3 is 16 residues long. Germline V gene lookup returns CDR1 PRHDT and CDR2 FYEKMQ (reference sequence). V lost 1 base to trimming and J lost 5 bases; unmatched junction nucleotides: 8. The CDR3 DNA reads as TGTGCCAGCAGCTTAGTCGGTGCGGGGGGGCTCGAGACCCAGTACTTC. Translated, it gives CASSLVGAGGLETQYF.

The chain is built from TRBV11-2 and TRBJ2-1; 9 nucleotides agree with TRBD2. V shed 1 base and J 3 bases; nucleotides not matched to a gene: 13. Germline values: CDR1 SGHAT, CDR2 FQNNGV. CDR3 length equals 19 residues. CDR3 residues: CASSLALASGIVGYNEQFF. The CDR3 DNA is TGTGCCAGCAGCTTAGCATTGGCTAGCGGGATTGTGGGCTACAATGAGCAGTTCTTC.

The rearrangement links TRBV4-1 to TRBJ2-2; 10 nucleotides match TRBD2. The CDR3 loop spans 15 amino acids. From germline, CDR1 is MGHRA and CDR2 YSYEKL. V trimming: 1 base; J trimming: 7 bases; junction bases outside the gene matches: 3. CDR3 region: CASSQVTSGNGELFF. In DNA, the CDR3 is TGCGCCAGCAGCCAAGTCACTAGCGGGAACGGGGAGCTGTTTTTT.

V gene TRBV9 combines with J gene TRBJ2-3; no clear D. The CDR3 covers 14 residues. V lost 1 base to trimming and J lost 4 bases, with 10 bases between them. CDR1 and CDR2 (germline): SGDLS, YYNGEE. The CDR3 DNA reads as TGTGCCAGCAGCGTACGAGTAGCAGCAGATACGCAGTATTTT. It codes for CASSVRVAADTQYF.

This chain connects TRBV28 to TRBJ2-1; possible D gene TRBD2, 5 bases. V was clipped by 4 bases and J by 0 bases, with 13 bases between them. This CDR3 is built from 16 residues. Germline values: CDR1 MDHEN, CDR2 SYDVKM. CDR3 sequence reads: CASSSPRASSYNEQFF. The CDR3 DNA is TGTGCCAGCAGTTCGCCGCGGGCGAGCTCCTACAATGAGCAGTTCTTC.

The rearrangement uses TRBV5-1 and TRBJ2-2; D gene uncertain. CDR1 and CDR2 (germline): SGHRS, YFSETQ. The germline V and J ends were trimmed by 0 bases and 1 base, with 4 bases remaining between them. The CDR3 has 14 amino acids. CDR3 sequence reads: CASSLGGNTGELFF. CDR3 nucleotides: TGCGCCAGCAGCTTGGGGGGGAACACCGGGGAGCTGTTTTTT.

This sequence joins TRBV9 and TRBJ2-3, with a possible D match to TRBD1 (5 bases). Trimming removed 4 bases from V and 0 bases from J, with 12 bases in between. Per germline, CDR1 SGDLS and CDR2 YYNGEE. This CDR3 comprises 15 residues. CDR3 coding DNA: TGTGCCAGCAGCTTAGGGGTCCTTAGCACAGATACGCAGTATTTT. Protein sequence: CASSLGVLSTDTQYF.

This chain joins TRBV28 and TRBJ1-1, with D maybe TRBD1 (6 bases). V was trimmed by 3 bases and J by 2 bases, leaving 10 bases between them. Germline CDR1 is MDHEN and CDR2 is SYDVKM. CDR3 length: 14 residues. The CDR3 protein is CASSLTGVNTEAFF. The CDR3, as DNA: TGTGCCAGCAGTTTGACAGGCGTTAACACTGAAGCTTTCTTT.

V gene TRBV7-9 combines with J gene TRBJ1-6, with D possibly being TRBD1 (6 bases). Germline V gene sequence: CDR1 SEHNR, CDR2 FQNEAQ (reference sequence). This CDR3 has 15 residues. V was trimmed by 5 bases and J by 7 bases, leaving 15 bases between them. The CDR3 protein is CASSPLMGANSPLHF. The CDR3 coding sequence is TGTGCCAGCAGCCCCCTGATGGGGGCGAATTCACCCCTCCACTTT.

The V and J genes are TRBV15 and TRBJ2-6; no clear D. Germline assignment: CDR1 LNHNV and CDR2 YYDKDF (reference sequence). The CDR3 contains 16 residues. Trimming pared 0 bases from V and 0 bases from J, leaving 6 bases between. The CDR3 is CATSRDRNSGANVLTF. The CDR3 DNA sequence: TGTGCCACCAGCAGAGATAGAAACTCTGGGGCCAACGTCCTGACTTTC. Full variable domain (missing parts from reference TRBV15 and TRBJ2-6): DAMVIQNPRYQVTQFGKPVTLSCSQTLNHNVMYWYQQKSSQAPKLLFHYYDKDFNNEADTPDNFQSRRPNTSFCFLDIRSPGLGDTAMYLCATSRDRNSGANVLTFGAGSRLTVL.

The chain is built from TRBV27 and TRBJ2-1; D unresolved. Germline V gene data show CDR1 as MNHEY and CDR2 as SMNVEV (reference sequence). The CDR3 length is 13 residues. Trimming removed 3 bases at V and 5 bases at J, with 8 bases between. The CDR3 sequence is CASSFGRHNEQFF. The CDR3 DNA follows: TGTGCCAGCAGTTTTGGACGACACAATGAGCAGTTCTTC.

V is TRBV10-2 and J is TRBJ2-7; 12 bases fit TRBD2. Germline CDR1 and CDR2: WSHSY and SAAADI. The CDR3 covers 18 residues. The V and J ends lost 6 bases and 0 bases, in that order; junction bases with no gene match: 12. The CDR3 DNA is TGCGCCAGCAGGGCCTGGACTAGCGGGGACCGTAACTCCTACGAGCAGTACTTC. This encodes CASRAWTSGDRNSYEQYF.

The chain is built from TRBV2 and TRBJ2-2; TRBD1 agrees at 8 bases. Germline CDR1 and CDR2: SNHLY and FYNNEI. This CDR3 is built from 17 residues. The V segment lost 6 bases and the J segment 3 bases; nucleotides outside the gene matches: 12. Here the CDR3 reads CASRKERGQVYTGELFF. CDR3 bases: TGTGCCAGCAGAAAAGAGAGGGGACAGGTTTACACCGGGGAGCTGTTTTTT.

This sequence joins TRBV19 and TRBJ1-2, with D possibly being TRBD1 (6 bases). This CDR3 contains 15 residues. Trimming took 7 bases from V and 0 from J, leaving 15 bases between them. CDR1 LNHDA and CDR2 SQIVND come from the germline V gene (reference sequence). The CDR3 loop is CASMRRTVSNYGYTF. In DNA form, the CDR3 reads TGTGCCAGTATGCGAAGGACAGTTTCTAACTATGGCTACACCTTC.

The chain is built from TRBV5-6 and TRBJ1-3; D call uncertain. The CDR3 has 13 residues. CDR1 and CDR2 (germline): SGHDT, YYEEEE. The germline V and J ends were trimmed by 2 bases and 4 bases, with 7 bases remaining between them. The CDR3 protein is CASSLARGNTIYF. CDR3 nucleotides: TGTGCCAGCAGCTTAGCCCGAGGAAACACCATATATTTT.